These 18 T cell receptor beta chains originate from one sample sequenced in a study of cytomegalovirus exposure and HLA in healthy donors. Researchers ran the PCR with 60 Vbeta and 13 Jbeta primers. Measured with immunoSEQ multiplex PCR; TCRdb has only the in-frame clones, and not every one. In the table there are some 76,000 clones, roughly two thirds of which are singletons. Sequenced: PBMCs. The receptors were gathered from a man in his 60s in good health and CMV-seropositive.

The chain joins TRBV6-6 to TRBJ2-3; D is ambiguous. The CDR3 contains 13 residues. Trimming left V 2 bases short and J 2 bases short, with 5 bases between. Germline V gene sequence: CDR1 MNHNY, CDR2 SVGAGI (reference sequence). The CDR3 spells CASSYPLTDTQYF. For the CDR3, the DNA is TGTGCCAGCAGTTACCCTCTCACAGATACGCAGTATTTT.

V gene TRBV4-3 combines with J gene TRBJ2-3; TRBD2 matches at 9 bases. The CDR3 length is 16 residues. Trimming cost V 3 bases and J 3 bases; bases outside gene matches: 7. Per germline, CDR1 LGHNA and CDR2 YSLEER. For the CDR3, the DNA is TGCGCCAGCAGCCAGAGAGCGGGGGGTGGGACAGATACGCAGTATTTT. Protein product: CASSQRAGGGTDTQYF.

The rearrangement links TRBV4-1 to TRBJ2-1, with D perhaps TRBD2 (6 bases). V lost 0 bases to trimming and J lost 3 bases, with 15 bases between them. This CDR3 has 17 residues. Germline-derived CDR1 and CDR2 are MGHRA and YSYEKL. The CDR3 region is CASSQDKRAAGYNEQFF. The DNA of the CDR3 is TGCGCCAGCAGCCAAGATAAGCGGGCAGCGGGCTACAATGAGCAGTTCTTC.

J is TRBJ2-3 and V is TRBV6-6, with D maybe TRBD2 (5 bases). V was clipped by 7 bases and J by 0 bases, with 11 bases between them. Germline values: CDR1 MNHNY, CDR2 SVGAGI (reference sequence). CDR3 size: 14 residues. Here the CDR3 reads CASMSGASTDTQYF. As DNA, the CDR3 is TGTGCCAGCATGAGCGGAGCTAGCACAGATACGCAGTATTTT.

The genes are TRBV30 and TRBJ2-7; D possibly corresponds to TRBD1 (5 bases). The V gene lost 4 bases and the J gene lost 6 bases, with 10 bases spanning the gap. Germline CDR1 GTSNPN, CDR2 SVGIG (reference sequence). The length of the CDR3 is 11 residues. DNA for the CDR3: TGTGCCTGGACCTGGGGCTTCGAGCAGTACTTC. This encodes CAWTWGFEQYF.

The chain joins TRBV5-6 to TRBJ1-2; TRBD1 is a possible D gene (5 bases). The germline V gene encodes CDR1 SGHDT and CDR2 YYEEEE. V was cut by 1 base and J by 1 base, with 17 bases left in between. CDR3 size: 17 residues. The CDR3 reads CASSLFGGTADNYGYTF. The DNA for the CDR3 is TGTGCCAGCAGCTTGTTCGGGGGTACAGCCGATAACTATGGCTACACCTTC.

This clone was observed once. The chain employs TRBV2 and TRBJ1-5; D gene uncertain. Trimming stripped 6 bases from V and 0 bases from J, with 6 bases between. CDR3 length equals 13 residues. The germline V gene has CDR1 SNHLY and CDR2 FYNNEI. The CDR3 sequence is CASRPSSNQPQHF. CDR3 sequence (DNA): TGTGCCAGCAGACCCAGTAGCAATCAGCCCCAGCATTTT.

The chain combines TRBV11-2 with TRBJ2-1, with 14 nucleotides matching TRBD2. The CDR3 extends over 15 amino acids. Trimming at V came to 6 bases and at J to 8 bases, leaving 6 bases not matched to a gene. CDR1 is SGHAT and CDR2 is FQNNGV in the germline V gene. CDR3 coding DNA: TGTGCCAGCAGTCCTGGACTAGCGGGGGGTGATGAGCAGTTCTTC. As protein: CASSPGLAGGDEQFF. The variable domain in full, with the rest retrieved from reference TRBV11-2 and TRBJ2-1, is EAGVAQSPRYKIIEKRQSVAFWCNPISGHATLYWYQQILGQGPKLLIQFQNNGVVDDSQLPKDRFSAERLKGVDSTLKIQPAKLEDSAVYLCASSPGLAGGDEQFFGPGTRLTVL.

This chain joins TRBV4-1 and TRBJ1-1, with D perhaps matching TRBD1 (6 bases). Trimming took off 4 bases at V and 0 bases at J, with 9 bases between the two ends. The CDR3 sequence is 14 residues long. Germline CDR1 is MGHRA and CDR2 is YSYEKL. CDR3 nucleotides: TGCGCCAGCAGCCGGGGGCCTATGAACACTGAAGCTTTCTTT. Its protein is CASSRGPMNTEAFF.

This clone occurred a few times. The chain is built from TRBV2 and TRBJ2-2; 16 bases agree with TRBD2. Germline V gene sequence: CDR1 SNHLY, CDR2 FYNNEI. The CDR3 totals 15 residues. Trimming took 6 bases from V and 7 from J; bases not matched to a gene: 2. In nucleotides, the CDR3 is TGTGCCAGCAGGGGGACTAGCGGGAGGGACGGGGAGCTGTTTTTT. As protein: CASRGTSGRDGELFF.

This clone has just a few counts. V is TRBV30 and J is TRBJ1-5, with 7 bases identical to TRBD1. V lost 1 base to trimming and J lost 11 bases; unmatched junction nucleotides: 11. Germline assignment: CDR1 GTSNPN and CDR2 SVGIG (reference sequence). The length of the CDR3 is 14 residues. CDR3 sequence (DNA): TGTGCCTGGAGTGACGACAGGGATGGGTACGCCCAGCATTTT. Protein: CAWSDDRDGYAQHF.

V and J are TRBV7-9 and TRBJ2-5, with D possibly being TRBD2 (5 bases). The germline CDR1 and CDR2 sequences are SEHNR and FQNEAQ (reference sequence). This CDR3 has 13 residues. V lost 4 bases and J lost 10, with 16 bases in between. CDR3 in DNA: TGTGCCAGCAGCTACGAGGGCCTGGATGGCCAGTACTTC. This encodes CASSYEGLDGQYF.

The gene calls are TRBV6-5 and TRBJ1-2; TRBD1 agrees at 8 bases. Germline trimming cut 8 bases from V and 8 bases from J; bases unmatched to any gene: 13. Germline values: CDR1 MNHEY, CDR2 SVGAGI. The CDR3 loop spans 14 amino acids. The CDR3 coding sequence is TGTGCCAGCGGATTAGCCACAGGGGGTCGGGGCTACACCTTC. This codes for CASGLATGGRGYTF.

CDR3 region: CASSSSGSSYNEQFF. CDR3 coding DNA: TGTGCCAGCAGCTCTAGCGGGAGCTCCTACAATGAGCAGTTCTTC. The chain joins TRBV11-3 to TRBJ2-1; 10 bases are a match to TRBD2. Germline loops: CDR1 SGHNT, CDR2 YENEEA. This CDR3 has 15 residues. With V trimmed by 4 bases and J by 0 bases, 0 bases remained unmatched. The entire variable domain, with the rest obtained from reference TRBV11-3 and TRBJ2-1, is as follows: EAGVVQSPRYKIIEKKQPVAFWCNPISGHNTLYWYLQNLGQGPELLIRYENEEAVDDSQLPKDRFSAERLKGVDSTLKIQPAELGDSAVYLCASSSSGSSYNEQFFGPGTRLTVL.

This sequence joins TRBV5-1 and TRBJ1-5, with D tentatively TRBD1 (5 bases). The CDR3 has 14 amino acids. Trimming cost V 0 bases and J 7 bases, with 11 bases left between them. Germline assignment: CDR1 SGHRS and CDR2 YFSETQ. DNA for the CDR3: TGCGCCAGCAGCTTGGATGGAGGGGAACAGCCCCAGCATTTT. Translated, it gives CASSLDGGEQPQHF.

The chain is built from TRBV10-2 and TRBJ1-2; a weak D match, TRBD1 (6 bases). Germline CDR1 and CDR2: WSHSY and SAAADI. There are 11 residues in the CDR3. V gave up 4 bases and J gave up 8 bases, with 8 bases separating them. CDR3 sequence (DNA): TGCGCCAGCAGTGTGGGACACGGCTACACCTTC. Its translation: CASSVGHGYTF.

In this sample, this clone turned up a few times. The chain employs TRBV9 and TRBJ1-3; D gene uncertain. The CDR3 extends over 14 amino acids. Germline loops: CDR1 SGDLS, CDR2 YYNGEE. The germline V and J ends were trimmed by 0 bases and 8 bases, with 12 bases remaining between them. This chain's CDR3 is CASSVDEGRDTIYF. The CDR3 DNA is TGTGCCAGCAGCGTAGATGAGGGCCGGGACACCATATATTTT.

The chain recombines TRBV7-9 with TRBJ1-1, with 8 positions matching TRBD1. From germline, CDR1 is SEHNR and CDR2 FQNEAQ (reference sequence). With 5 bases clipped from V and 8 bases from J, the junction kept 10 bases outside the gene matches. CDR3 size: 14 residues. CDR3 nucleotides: TGTGCCAGCAGCCGGGACAGGCGAGCGAGGGAAGCTTTCTTT. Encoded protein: CASSRDRRAREAFF.